This T cell receptor beta chain emerged from a study of T-cell reconstitution after alpha-beta-depleted transplantation in children. A few counts support this clonotype. The library targeted TCRbeta and was prepared with unique molecular identifiers. TCRdb re-called the PCR reads with MiXCR, one entry per CDR3 protein. The table includes hundreds of thousands of distinct CDR3 sequences, about a sixth detected once. The sequences come from PBMCs, mostly from graft donor cells, collected 360 days after TCRalphabeta/CD19-depleted stem cell transplant. The receptor comes from a male patient aged 2 to 9 who had a stem cell transplant for acute lymphoblastic leukemia, so the T cells may come from the graft donor.

CDR3 sequence reads: CAWSVRPDGYTF. In DNA, the CDR3 is TGTGCCTGGAGTGTACGTCCGGATGGCTACACCTTC. The chain links TRBV30 to TRBJ1-2; D not resolved. CDR3 length: 12 amino acids. Per the germline V gene, CDR1 is GTSNPN and CDR2 is SVGIG (reference sequence). Trimming removed 0 bases at V and 6 bases at J, with 8 bases between.